These T cell receptor beta chains were read from a single sample in a study of regulatory T cells in long-lasting Graves disease. TCRdb used MiXCR to reprocess the multiplex PCR reads, holding one entry per CDR3 protein. The repertoire holds about 400,000 distinct CDR3 sequences, with under 25% as singletons. Sequenced material: peripheral blood mononuclear cells (PBMCs), taken when the disease was refractory, from a patient treated with antithyroid drugs. The receptor source for this set is a female donor with Graves disease. The CDR3 runs from the conserved cysteine through the conserved F or W. D genes are given only for firm matches. Clone size is stated in some rows and not others, as once, few, many or a class when expanded.

size: many; D: TRBD2; V: TRBV20-1; J: TRBJ2-7; DNA: TGCAGTGCCGTCAGCGGGATCTACGAGCAGTACTTC; CDR3: CSAVSGIYEQYF
size: NA; D: TRBD1; V: TRBV15; J: TRBJ2-7; DNA: TGTGCCACCAGCGCACCCGGGACAGAGCACTACGAGCAGTACTTC; CDR3: CATSAPGTEHYEQYF
size: many; D: NA; V: TRBV2; J: TRBJ2-4; DNA: TGTGCCAGCAGGGAGGGGGGCATTCAGTACTTC; CDR3: CASREGGIQYF
size: NA; D: TRBD2; V: TRBV10-1; J: TRBJ2-7; DNA: TGCGCCAGCAGTCTGGGACTAGCGGCTGGGGAGCAGTACTTC; CDR3: CASSLGLAAGEQYF
size: NA; D: TRBD1; V: TRBV28; J: TRBJ2-2; DNA: TGTGCCAGCAGAAGTAGGGACAGGGGGCCCGGGGAGCTGTTTTTT; CDR3: CASRSRDRGPGELFF
size: many; D: NA; V: TRBV12-3/TRBV12-4; J: TRBJ1-2; DNA: TGTGCCAGCAGTCTCGGGGCACTCTATGGCTACACCTTC; CDR3: CASSLGALYGYTF
size: NA; D: TRBD2; V: TRBV20-1; J: TRBJ2-7; DNA: TGCAGTGCTCTAGCGGGGCGGGGAGGGGGCGAGCAGTACTTC; CDR3: CSALAGRGGGEQYF
size: NA; D: TRBD1; V: TRBV7-9; J: TRBJ1-1; DNA: TGTGCCAGCAGCTGGAAGGGGGCTAGTTGGTATGAAGCTTTCTTT; CDR3: CASSWKGASWYEAFF
size: many; D: TRBD1; V: TRBV6-5; J: TRBJ2-7; DNA: TGTGCCAGCAGTTACCTCGGACAGGGAGGCTACGAGCAGTACTTC; CDR3: CASSYLGQGGYEQYF
size: few; D: NA; V: TRBV4-1; J: TRBJ2-7; DNA: TGCGCCAGCAGCCAATTAGTGGTTTACAACGAGCAGTACTTC; CDR3: CASSQLVVYNEQYF
size: many; D: TRBD2; V: TRBV12-3/TRBV12-4; J: TRBJ2-7; DNA: TGTGCCAGCAGTGGACTAGCGGGAGTGGCCTACGAGCAGTACTTC; CDR3: CASSGLAGVAYEQYF
size: NA; D: NA; V: TRBV28; J: TRBJ2-1; DNA: TGTGCCAGCAGTTTATTAAGGGGCTCCAGCAATGAGCAGTTCTTC; CDR3: CASSLLRGSSNEQFF
size: NA; D: NA; V: TRBV20-1; J: TRBJ2-1; DNA: TGCAGTGCTAGAGCGGAGGGTTTTGAGCAGTTCTTC; CDR3: CSARAEGFEQFF
size: few; D: NA; V: TRBV30; J: TRBJ2-7; DNA: TGTGCCTGGAATCTCCCCCAGGGCTACGAGCAGTACTTC; CDR3: CAWNLPQGYEQYF
size: few; D: NA; V: TRBV6-1; J: TRBJ1-1; DNA: TGTGCCAGCAGCCGGGGAGCTTCCCAAGAAGCTTTCTTT; CDR3: CASSRGASQEAFF
size: many; D: NA; V: TRBV28; J: TRBJ1-4; DNA: TGTGCCAGCAGTTTAAGGGGTAGATCCGAAAAACTGTTTTTT; CDR3: CASSLRGRSEKLFF
size: few; D: NA; V: TRBV7-2; J: TRBJ1-1; DNA: TGTGCCAGCAGCCCGGGCCCAACTAAAGCTTTCTTT; CDR3: CASSPGPTKAFF
size: many; D: NA; V: TRBV6-5; J: TRBJ1-1; DNA: TGTGCCAGCAGTTACCGTGGACCCTTGAACACTGAAGCTTTCTTT; CDR3: CASSYRGPLNTEAFF
size: NA; D: NA; V: TRBV7-2; J: TRBJ1-4; DNA: TGTGCCAGCAGCTTATGGGCAGGGAGTGAGGGTGAAAAACTGTTTTTT; CDR3: CASSLWAGSEGEKLFF
size: once; D: NA; V: TRBV11-1; J: TRBJ2-2; DNA: TGTGCCAGCAGCTTGGGCTTGCGCGGGGGCAACACCGGGGAGCTGTTTTTT; CDR3: CASSLGLRGGNTGELFF
size: few; D: TRBD1; V: TRBV6-1; J: TRBJ1-5; DNA: TGTGCCAGCAGCCATGGACAGGGGAATTGGCCCCAGCATTTT; CDR3: CASSHGQGNWPQHF
size: NA; D: NA; V: TRBV10-3; J: TRBJ2-7; DNA: TGTGCCATCAGGTCTAGCACTAGCTCCTACGAGCAGTACTTC; CDR3: CAIRSSTSSYEQYF
size: few; D: TRBD1; V: TRBV12-3/TRBV12-4; J: TRBJ1-2; DNA: TGTGCCAGCAGTACCAACAGGGGGAGTACGGGAGGCTACACCTTC; CDR3: CASSTNRGSTGGYTF
size: NA; D: NA; V: TRBV9; J: TRBJ2-2; DNA: TGTGCCAGCAGCGTAGCTCCCGGAAGCGGGGAGCTGTTTTTT; CDR3: CASSVAPGSGELFF